Sequencing of this TCR beta chain was carried out in a study of T cells in tuberculosis. Assay used: immunoSEQ multiplex PCR; TCRdb lists only in-frame clones, some missing. The table shows more than 30,000 clones, with 90% to 95% occurring only once. Germline assignment: CDR1 MNHEY and CDR2 SVGAGI. There are 15 residues in the CDR3. V was pared by 5 bases and J by 6 bases, with 10 bases of the junction left unmatched. The chain is built from TRBV6-5 and TRBJ1-5; 7 bases map to TRBD1. Sequencing was done on a sample of PBMCs. This TCR came from a donor aged 10-29 years with latent tuberculosis or without tuberculosis infection. Some clones in this sample may be carry-over from other donors' samples. CDR3 sequence: CASSTVQGLAQPQHF. CDR3 in DNA: TGTGCCAGCAGTACGGTACAGGGGTTGGCTCAGCCCCAGCATTTT.